This TCR beta chain is from a study of cytomegalovirus exposure and HLA in healthy donors. This clone was counted only a few times. PCR was performed using 60 Vbeta and 13 Jbeta primers. Profiled with immunoSEQ multiplex PCR; TCRdb holds only in-frame clones, not every one. This table holds approximately 100,000 clones, roughly 85% found once. V was pared by 5 bases and J by 12 bases, with 17 bases between. This CDR3 is 12 amino acids long. The germline gives CDR1 MDHEN, CDR2 SYDVKM. Sequenced material: PBMCs. The receptor was derived from a woman between 35 and 50 years old in good health and CMV-seronegative. The rearrangement uses TRBV28 and TRBJ2-7, with a possible D match to TRBD1 (6 bases). The CDR3 DNA follows: TGTGCCAGCAGTACCCCGACAGGTCCACGGTACTTC. It is translated as CASSTPTGPRYF.